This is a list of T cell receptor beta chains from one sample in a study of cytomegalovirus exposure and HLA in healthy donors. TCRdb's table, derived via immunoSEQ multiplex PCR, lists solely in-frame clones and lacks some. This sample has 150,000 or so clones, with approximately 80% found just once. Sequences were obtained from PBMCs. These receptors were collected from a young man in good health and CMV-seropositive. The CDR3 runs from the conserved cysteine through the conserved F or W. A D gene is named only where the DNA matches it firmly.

CASSLAGLAGTETQYF	TRBD2	TRBV13	TRBJ2-5
CASSPPGQNSYNEQFF	TRBD1	TRBV7-2	TRBJ2-1
CASTGWDYGYTF	.	TRBV19	TRBJ1-2
CASRSRDRINSPLHF	TRBD1	TRBV28	TRBJ1-6
CSVRTSEGGYEQYF	TRBD2	TRBV29-1	.
CASSYQGTSGVYNEQFF	TRBD2	TRBV4-2	TRBJ2-1
CASSLQGGNEQYF	.	TRBV18	TRBJ2-7
CASSSDSHNEQFF	.	TRBV13	TRBJ2-1
CASSPNRGTETQYF	TRBD1	TRBV7-9	TRBJ2-5
CASSIDRTGANVLTF	.	TRBV6-5	TRBJ2-6
CASSPKGPPLTNEQFF	.	TRBV7-9	TRBJ2-1
CASSMQGAPYNEQFF	TRBD1	TRBV19	TRBJ2-1
CASSSAGLLQRGKQFF	.	TRBV28	TRBJ2-1
CASSLTLTGGADNEQFF	TRBD1	TRBV5-5	TRBJ2-1
CASSMGWGRTQETQYF	.	TRBV19	TRBJ2-5
CASSVGGGSSGNTIYF	.	TRBV9	TRBJ1-3